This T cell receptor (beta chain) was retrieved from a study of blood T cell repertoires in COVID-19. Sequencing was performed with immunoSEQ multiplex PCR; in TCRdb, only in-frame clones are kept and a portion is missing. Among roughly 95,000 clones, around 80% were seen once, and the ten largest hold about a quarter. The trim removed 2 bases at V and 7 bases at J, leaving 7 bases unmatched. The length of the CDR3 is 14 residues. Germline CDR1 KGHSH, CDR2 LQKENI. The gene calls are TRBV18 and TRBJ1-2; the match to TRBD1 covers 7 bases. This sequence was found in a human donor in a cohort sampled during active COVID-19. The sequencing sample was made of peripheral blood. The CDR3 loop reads CASSPRQGAAGYTF. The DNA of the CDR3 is TGTGCCAGCTCACCAAGACAGGGAGCGGCTGGCTACACCTTC.